Ten or more counts support the clone carrying this T cell receptor (beta chain). Patients who underwent sequencing had shown CD8+CD57+ cell expansion by flow cytometry. The enrolled patients all had severe acquired aplastic anemia. This sample is drawn from a study of CD8+CD57+ T cells in acquired aplastic anemia. CDR3 size: 15 residues. CDR1 is SEHNR, CDR2 FQNEAQ, per germline (reference sequence). Trimming removed 0 bases from V and 6 bases from J; junction bases left unmatched: 1. Investigators profiled TCR beta VDJ and CDR3 from genomic DNA template. In TCRdb, the reads were re-called with MiXCR into one record per CDR3 protein. The sample shows 100,000 to 150,000 distinct CDR3 sequences, 40% of them seen only once.

The origin of this receptor is a human donor with aplastic anemia. The chain is built from TRBV7-9 and TRBJ2-1; 11 nucleotides agree with TRBD2. The material sequenced was sorted CD4+, CD8+, or CD8+CD57+ T cells (not recorded which) from PBMCs. The CDR3 spells CASSLASGGANEQFF. CDR3 in DNA: TGTGCCAGCAGCTTAGCTAGCGGGGGGGCCAATGAGCAGTTCTTC.